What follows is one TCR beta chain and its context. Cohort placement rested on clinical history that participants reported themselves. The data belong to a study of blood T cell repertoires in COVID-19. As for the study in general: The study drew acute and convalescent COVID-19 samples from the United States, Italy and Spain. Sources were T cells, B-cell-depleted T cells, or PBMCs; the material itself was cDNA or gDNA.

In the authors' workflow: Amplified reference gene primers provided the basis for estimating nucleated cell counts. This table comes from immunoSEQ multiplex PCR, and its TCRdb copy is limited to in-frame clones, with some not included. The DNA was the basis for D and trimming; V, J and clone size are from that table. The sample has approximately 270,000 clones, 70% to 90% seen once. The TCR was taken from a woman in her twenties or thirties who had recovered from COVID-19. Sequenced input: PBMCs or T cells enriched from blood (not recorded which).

The CDR3 region has the DNA TGTGCCAGCTCACCAGAACAGGGTAACTATGGCTACACCTTC. This gives the protein CASSPEQGNYGYTF. The rearrangement uses TRBV18 and TRBJ1-2; possible D gene TRBD1, 6 bases. CDR1 is KGHSH and CDR2 is LQKENI in the germline V gene. V was pared by 2 bases and J by 1 base, with 8 bases between. The CDR3 is made up of 14 amino acids. Full variable domain (missing parts from reference TRBV18 and TRBJ1-2): NAGVMQNPRHLVRRRGQEARLRCSPMKGHSHVYWYRQLPEEGLKFMVYLQKENIIDESGMPKERFSAEFPKEGPSILRIQQVVRGDSAAYFCASSPEQGNYGYTFGSGTRLTVV.